This TCR beta chain was sequenced for a study of cytomegalovirus exposure and HLA in healthy donors. Primers for the PCR totalled 60 Vbeta and 13 Jbeta. Repertoires were generated with immunoSEQ multiplex PCR, while TCRdb's copy carries only in-frame clones and drops some. The sample gives roughly 160,000 clones, around 85% of which show up once; more than 3.5% is in the top ten. CDR3 length: 15 residues. Trimming removed 4 bases from V and 6 bases from J; junction bases left unmatched: 10. Per germline, CDR1 GTSNPN and CDR2 SVGIG (reference sequence). On this clone: The target antigen is unknown.

Points from the study as a whole: A prior analysis recorded that most TCR beta V segments were productive about 87% or about 30% of the time.

Material for sequencing was PBMCs. The V gene is TRBV30, the J gene TRBJ1-5; the match to TRBD1 covers 9 bases. This clonotype was obtained from a man aged 40-49 years in good health and CMV-seronegative. The DNA of the CDR3 is TGTGCCTGGACTGTGCCGGGACAGGGTATTCAGCCCCAGCATTTT. Translation gives CAWTVPGQGIQPQHF. Full variable domain (missing parts from reference TRBV30 and TRBJ1-5): SQTIHQWPATLVQPVGSPLSLECTVEGTSNPNLYWYRQAAGRGLQLLFYSVGIGQISSEVPQNLSASRPQDRQFILSSKKLLLSDSGFYLCAWTVPGQGIQPQHFGDGTRLSIL.